The clone carrying this T cell receptor (beta chain) came up a few times. What it recognizes is unknown. The treatment was: approximately nine-day PBMC culture with coronavirus spike peptide pools or control peptides (ViraFEST assay). ViraFEST expanded antigen-specific T cells with peptide pools, then sequenced TCRs. The data are from a study of vaccination and CD4 T cells after COVID-19. Study background: Each post-COVID sample was drawn after diagnosis, and the median interval was 101 days (range 35 to 161). Researchers treated cells with overlapping spike peptides taken from SARS-CoV-2, HCoV-NL63, HCoV-OC43 and HCoV-229E.

The Oncomine TCR Beta short-read assay was applied to DNA of cultured CD4+ T cells. In TCRdb, the PCR reads were re-called with MiXCR into one record per CDR3 protein. The sample shows about 15,000 distinct CDR3 sequences, 40% to 60% of them seen only once. J lost 4 bases, V lost 6 bases, and 11 bases had no gene match. Per germline, CDR1 MNHNS and CDR2 SASEGT. CDR3 length: 16 amino acids. Study outcomes and limitations: Looking at convalescent patients, a median roughly 83% of reactive clones were present only post-vaccination.

V and J are TRBV6-1 and TRBJ2-7, with TRBD2 identical over 11 bases. The sample consisted of CD4+ T cells from blood, cultured in vitro, taken before SARS-CoV-2 vaccination. The origin of this receptor is a human donor who had recovered from COVID-19. CDR3 in amino acids: CASSPPRLAGGYEQYF. As DNA, the CDR3 is TGTGCCAGCAGCCCTCCCCGGCTAGCGGGAGGTTACGAGCAGTACTTC.